The table lists the clone carrying this T cell receptor beta chain with a few counts. The antigen is undetermined. The V end was cut by 2 bases, the J end by 3 bases, with 8 bases between. The germline V gene has CDR1 SGHAT and CDR2 FQNNGV. CDR3 length: 13 amino acids. The sample comes from a study of identical twins. Study-level results: Weaker excess sharing between twins was seen in beta out-of-frame sequences. Low generation probability was overrepresented in out-of-frame alpha sequences shared by twins.

TCRdb itself ran the 5' RACE reads through MiXCR, one entry per CDR3 protein. Here the sample spans 450,000 to 650,000 distinct CDR3 sequences, over 8.5% being singletons. This sample also belongs to another study, concerning yellow fever vaccine responses in identical twins.

The TCR comes from a woman younger than 30 in good health. V usage is TRBV11-2 and J usage is TRBJ2-7; TRBD2 might be the D (5 bases). The sample was PBMCs. CDR3 residues: CASSLPGYYEQYF. The DNA of the CDR3 is TGTGCCAGCAGCTTACCGGGATACTACGAGCAGTACTTC.